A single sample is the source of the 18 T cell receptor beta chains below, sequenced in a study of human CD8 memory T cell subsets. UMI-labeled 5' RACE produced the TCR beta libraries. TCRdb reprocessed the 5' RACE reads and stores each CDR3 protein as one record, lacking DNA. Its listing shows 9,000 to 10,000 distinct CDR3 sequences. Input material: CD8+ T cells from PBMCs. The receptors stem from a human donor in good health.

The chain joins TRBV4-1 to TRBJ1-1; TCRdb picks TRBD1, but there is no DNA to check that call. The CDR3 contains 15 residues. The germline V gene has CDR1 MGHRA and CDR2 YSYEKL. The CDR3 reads CASSQVIQGLPEAFF.

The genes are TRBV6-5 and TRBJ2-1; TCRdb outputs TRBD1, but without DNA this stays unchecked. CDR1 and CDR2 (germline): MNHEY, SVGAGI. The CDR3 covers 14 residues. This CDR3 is CASRQQGALNEQFF.

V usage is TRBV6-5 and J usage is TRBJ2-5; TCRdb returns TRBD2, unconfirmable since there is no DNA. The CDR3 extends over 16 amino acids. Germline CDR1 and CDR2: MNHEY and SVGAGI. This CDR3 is CASSYSSSGTRETQYF.

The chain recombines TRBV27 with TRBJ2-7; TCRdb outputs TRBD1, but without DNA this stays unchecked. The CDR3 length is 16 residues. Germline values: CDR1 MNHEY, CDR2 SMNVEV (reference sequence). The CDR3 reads CASSLLVGDIRYEQYF.

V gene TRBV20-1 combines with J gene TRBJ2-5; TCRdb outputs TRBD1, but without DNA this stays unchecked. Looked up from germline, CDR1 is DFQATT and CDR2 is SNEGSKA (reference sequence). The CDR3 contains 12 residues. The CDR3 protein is CSAPTRGETQYF.

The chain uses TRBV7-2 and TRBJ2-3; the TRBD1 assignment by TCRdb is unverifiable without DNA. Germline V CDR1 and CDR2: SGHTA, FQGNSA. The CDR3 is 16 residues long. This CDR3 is CASSFYIGTRTDTQYF.

CDR3 residues: CASSGTGGGTEAFF. The chain combines TRBV2 with TRBJ1-1; checking the TCRdb D call of TRBD1 is not possible without DNA. CDR3 length: 14 amino acids. The germline V gene encodes CDR1 SNHLY and CDR2 FYNNEI.

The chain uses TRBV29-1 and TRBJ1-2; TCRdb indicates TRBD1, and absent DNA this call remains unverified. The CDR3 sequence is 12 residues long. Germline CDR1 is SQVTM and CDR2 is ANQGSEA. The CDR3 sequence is CSVGGLEYGYTF.

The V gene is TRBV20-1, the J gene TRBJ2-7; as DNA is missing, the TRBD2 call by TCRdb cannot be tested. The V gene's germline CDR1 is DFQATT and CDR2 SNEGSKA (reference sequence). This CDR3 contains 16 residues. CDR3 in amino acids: CSARDKTSGYSYEQYF.

The chain's CDR3 is CASSLDLTRAYEQYF. This sequence joins TRBV7-2 and TRBJ2-7. The CDR3 extends over 15 amino acids. Germline loops: CDR1 SGHTA, CDR2 FQGNSA.

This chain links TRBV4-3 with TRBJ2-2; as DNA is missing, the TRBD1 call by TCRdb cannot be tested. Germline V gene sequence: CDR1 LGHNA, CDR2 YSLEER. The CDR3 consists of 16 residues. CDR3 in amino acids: CASSQDRGGITGELFF.

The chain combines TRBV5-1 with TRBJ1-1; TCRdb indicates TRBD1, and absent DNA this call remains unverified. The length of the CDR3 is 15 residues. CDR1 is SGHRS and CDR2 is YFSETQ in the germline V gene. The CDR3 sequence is CASSSGTGVFAEAFF.

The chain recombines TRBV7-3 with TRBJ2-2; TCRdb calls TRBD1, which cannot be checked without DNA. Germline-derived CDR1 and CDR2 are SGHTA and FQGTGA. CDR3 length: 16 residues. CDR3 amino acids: CASSLKDRGGAGELFF.

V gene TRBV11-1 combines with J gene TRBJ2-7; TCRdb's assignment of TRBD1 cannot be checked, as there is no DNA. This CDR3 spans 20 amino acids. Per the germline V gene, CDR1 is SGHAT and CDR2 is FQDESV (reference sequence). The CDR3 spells CASSLRGLGQEYRSFYEQYF.

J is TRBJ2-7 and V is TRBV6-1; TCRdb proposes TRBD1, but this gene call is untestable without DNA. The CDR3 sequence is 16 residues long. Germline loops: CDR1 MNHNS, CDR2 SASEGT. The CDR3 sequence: CASSEETGGKGWEQYF.

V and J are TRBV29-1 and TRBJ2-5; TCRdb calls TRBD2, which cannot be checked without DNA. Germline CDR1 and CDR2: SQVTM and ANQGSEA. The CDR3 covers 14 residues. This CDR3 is CSVVQREGPETQYF.

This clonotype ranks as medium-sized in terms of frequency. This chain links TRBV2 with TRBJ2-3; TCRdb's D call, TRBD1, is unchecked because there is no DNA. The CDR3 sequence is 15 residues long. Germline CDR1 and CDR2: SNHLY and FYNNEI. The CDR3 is CASRNAGGATDTQYF.

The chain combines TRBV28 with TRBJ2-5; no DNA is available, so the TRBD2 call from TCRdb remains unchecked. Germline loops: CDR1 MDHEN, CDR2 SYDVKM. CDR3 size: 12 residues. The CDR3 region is CARGVLVKTQYF.